The sequence of this TCR beta chain was determined in a study of sequential checkpoint blockade in melanoma. Treatment of the sample: randomized to nivolumab then ipilimumab (arm A) or the reverse (arm B). The CDR3 is 17 amino acids. Trimming took 10 bases from V and 3 from J; bases not matched to a gene: 20. Germline CDR1 reads MNHGY; CDR2 reads SAAAGT. Data came from immunoSEQ multiplex PCR; TCRdb stores just in-frame clones and leaves some out. The sample holds thousands of clones, 28% seen once. The TCR originated in a human donor with melanoma. Sequencing was performed on tumor tissue (inferred from file names), taken from a patient given nivolumab and ipilimumab in sequence. This chain joins TRBV6-8 and TRBJ2-7; 8 nucleotides line up with TRBD1. The CDR3 is CAIRGPPTGQGHYEQYF. CDR3 DNA: TGTGCCATCAGGGGGCCACCGACAGGACAGGGCCACTACGAGCAGTACTTC.